These 31 T cell receptor beta chains were sequenced from one sample in a study of vaccination and CD4 T cells after COVID-19. These TCRs are of unknown antigen specificity. Oncomine TCR Beta short-read sequencing was applied to DNA from cultured CD4+ T cells. TCRdb redid the calling of the PCR reads with MiXCR, one entry per CDR3 protein. The sample shows 7,100 or so distinct CDR3 sequences, about 41% of them seen only once. Treatment noted: approximately nine-day PBMC culture with coronavirus spike peptide pools or control peptides (ViraFEST assay). CD4+ T lymphocytes from the unexposed donor were collected before the COVID-19 pandemic (2011-2018). Sequencing used CD4+ T cells from blood, cultured in vitro. These receptors all stem from a human donor in good health.

The chain has TRBV20-1 and TRBJ2-3; 9 bases agree with TRBD2. The CDR3 extends over 13 amino acids. CDR1 and CDR2 (germline): DFQATT, SNEGSKA (reference sequence). Trimming at V came to 3 bases and at J to 6 bases, leaving 4 bases not matched to a gene. As DNA, the CDR3 is TGCAGTGCTAGGCGGGGGGGCTGGGATACGCAGTATTTT. Amino acid sequence: CSARRGGWDTQYF.

The rearrangement links TRBV19 to TRBJ2-6, with D possibly TRBD1 on 5 matching bases. This CDR3 comprises 16 residues. Germline loops: CDR1 LNHDA, CDR2 SQIVND (reference sequence). The V gene lost 3 bases and the J gene lost 0 bases, with 9 bases spanning the gap. CDR3 loop: CASSIEQGSGANVLTF. In nucleotides, the CDR3 is TGTGCCAGTAGTATTGAGCAGGGCTCTGGGGCCAACGTCCTGACTTTC.

The sample holds a few counts of this clonotype. CDR3 in DNA: TGTGCCAGCACCAGGGAGGGTTACACCGGGGAGCTGTTTTTT. Its protein product is CASTREGYTGELFF. This chain connects TRBV2 to TRBJ2-2; TRBD2 matches 7 bases. CDR1 is SNHLY, CDR2 FYNNEI, per germline. There are 14 residues in the CDR3. With V trimmed by 7 bases and J by 3 bases, 5 bases remained unmatched.

The table lists this clonotype with a count of one. This sequence joins TRBV18 and TRBJ1-2; the D is unclear. V dropped 3 bases and J dropped 3 bases, with 5 bases sitting between them. Germline values: CDR1 KGHSH, CDR2 LQKENI. CDR3 length: 12 amino acids. CDR3 sequence reads: CASSPQDYGYTF. The CDR3 DNA sequence: TGTGCCAGCTCACCCCAGGACTATGGCTACACCTTC.

The gene calls are TRBV2 and TRBJ1-6; D is unclear. Germline loops: CDR1 SNHLY, CDR2 FYNNEI. The CDR3 loop spans 11 amino acids. The germline V and J ends were trimmed by 4 bases and 11 bases, with 6 bases remaining between them. In nucleotides, the CDR3 is TGTGCCAGCAGTGTCAAGACACCCCTCCACTTT. Translating it yields CASSVKTPLHF. Drawing the rest from reference TRBV2 and TRBJ1-6, the complete variable domain is EPEVTQTPSHQVTQMGQEVILRCVPISNHLYFYWYRQILGQKVEFLVSFYNNEISEKSEIFDDQFSVERPDGSNFTLKIRSTKLEDSAMYFCASSVKTPLHFGNGTRLTVT.

V is TRBV11-2 and J is TRBJ2-4; D may correspond to TRBD1 or TRBD2 (6 bases each). Trimming cost V 2 bases and J 8 bases, with 19 bases left between them. The germline V gene has CDR1 SGHAT and CDR2 FQNNGV. The CDR3 consists of 16 residues. CDR3 DNA: TGTGCCAGCAGCTTAAATGGGGGGCCCTTCGGTGACATTCAGTACTTC. Residues: CASSLNGGPFGDIQYF. The full variable domain, its missing parts supplied by reference TRBV11-2 and TRBJ2-4, is EAGVAQSPRYKIIEKRQSVAFWCNPISGHATLYWYQQILGQGPKLLIQFQNNGVVDDSQLPKDRFSAERLKGVDSTLKIQPAKLEDSAVYLCASSLNGGPFGDIQYFGAGTRLSVL.

This clonotype occurred a few times. The rearrangement uses TRBV15 and TRBJ2-7; a weak D match, TRBD1 (5 bases). The CDR3 contains 13 residues. Germline V gene sequence: CDR1 LNHNV, CDR2 YYDKDF (reference sequence). V was trimmed by 1 base and J by 6 bases, leaving 10 bases between them. CDR3 bases: TGTGCCACCAGCAGAGGCAGGGTCCGCGAGCAGTACTTC. It encodes CATSRGRVREQYF.

This clonotype was found a few times. The chain joins TRBV6-1 to TRBJ2-7, with 7 bases fitting TRBD2. V lost 6 bases and J lost 3; bases outside the gene matches: 8. The CDR3 runs 14 residues. Per germline, CDR1 MNHNS and CDR2 SASEGT. CDR3 sequence (DNA): TGTGCCAGCAGCGACCCGACTAGCAGCTACGAGCAGTACTTC. Protein product: CASSDPTSSYEQYF.

This chain joins TRBV4-2 and TRBJ1-1; D not resolved. Between the trimmed V and J ends, which lost 0 bases and 0 bases, there was a span of 8 bases. CDR1 is LGHNA, CDR2 YNFKEQ, per germline. This CDR3 is 15 amino acids long. The CDR3 DNA is TGTGCCAGCAGCCAAGACACGTTATTGAACACTGAAGCTTTCTTT. This codes for CASSQDTLLNTEAFF.

This clonotype was recorded a few times. J is TRBJ2-1 and V is TRBV20-1; tentatively, D is TRBD2 (6 bases). In germline, CDR1 is DFQATT, CDR2 SNEGSKA (reference sequence). This CDR3 is built from 14 residues. V gave up 6 bases and J gave up 8 bases, with 20 bases separating them. The CDR3 protein is CSAPPGGETYEQFF. DNA for the CDR3: TGCAGTGCGCCACCCGGCGGGGAGACATATGAGCAGTTCTTC.

The sample holds a few counts of this clonotype. The chain uses TRBV6-5 and TRBJ1-2, with D unclear. V was trimmed by 2 bases and J by 8 bases, leaving 12 bases between them. Germline V gene lookup returns CDR1 MNHEY and CDR2 SVGAGI. The CDR3 runs to 13 residues. DNA of the CDR3: TGTGCCAGCAGTTACAGGGCGGAAGCGGGCTACACCTTC. This sequence encodes CASSYRAEAGYTF.

About this clonotype: A read error may produce the germline difference seen at one junction end. The rearrangement joins TRBV7-9 to TRBJ2-3; D gene uncertain. Germline lookup yields CDR1 SEHNR and CDR2 FQNEAQ (reference sequence). The CDR3 totals 12 residues. CDR3 DNA: TGTGCCAGCAGCTTCATCACAGATACGCAATATTTT. Translating it yields CASSFITDTQYF.

CDR3 region: CASLPHRGEYSEAFF. The CDR3 nucleotides are TGTGCCAGCCTACCCCACCGGGGCGAATACTCTGAAGCTTTCTTT. V and J are TRBV12-3 or TRBV12-4 and TRBJ1-1; D perhaps matches TRBD1 (5 bases). This CDR3 has 15 residues. V was shortened by 8 bases and J by 6 bases, with 22 bases between the two germline ends.

V and J are TRBV3-1 and TRBJ1-5; D is undetermined. V shed 1 base and J shed 1 base, with 8 bases lying between them. CDR3 length: 15 amino acids. Looked up from germline, CDR1 is LGHDT and CDR2 is YNNKEL (reference sequence). The CDR3 spells CASSQVPGSNQPQHF. The CDR3 nucleotides read TGTGCCAGCAGCCAAGTCCCTGGGAGCAATCAGCCCCAGCATTTT. The whole variable domain, filled in from reference TRBV3-1 and TRBJ1-5, reads DTAVSQTPKYLVTQMGNDKSIKCEQNLGHDTMYWYKQDSKKFLKIMFSYNNKELIINETVPNRFSPKSPDKAHLNLHINSLELGDSAVYFCASSQVPGSNQPQHFGDGTRLSIL.

J is TRBJ2-1 and V is TRBV20-1; D possibly corresponds to TRBD2 (5 bases). CDR1 and CDR2 from the germline V gene are DFQATT and SNEGSKA (reference sequence). Trimming pared 3 bases from V and 2 bases from J, leaving 14 bases between. CDR3 size: 15 residues. The CDR3 nucleotides read TGCAGTGCTAGGGACTCCATTGGGGCCTACAATGAGCAGTTCTTC. Its translation: CSARDSIGAYNEQFF.

The chain has TRBV7-9 and TRBJ1-1, with D unclear. Trimming pared 4 bases from V and 1 base from J, leaving 7 bases between. From germline, CDR1 is SEHNR and CDR2 FQNEAQ (reference sequence). The CDR3 spans 13 residues. CDR3: CASSSQSNTEAFF. The CDR3 DNA reads as TGTGCCAGCAGCTCGCAGTCGAACACTGAAGCTTTCTTT.

In this sample, this clonotype turned up a few times. The chain carries TRBV7-2 and TRBJ2-2, with 9 bases aligning to TRBD2. V lost 5 bases to trimming and J lost 7 bases; unmatched junction nucleotides: 5. Per germline, CDR1 SGHTA and CDR2 FQGNSA. The CDR3 consists of 14 residues. The CDR3 region has the DNA TGTGCCAGCAGCCGCGGGGGGGCCGTCGGGGAGCTGTTTTTT. Translating it yields CASSRGGAVGELFF.

This clonotype was observed a handful of times. The chain is built from TRBV20-1 and TRBJ1-5, with a possible D match to TRBD1 (6 bases). Trimming removed 4 bases from V and 7 bases from J, with 17 bases in between. The CDR3 loop spans 14 amino acids. Germline loops: CDR1 DFQATT, CDR2 SNEGSKA (reference sequence). CDR3 DNA: TGCAGTGCTAACGGGCGGACAGAACGACAGCCCCAGCATTTT. It specifies CSANGRTERQPQHF.

This clonotype is termed large. V is TRBV18 and J is TRBJ2-5; possible D gene TRBD2, 7 bases. CDR3 length: 12 residues. V was cut by 8 bases and J by 1 base, with 8 bases left in between. Per germline, CDR1 KGHSH and CDR2 LQKENI. The CDR3 nucleotides are TGTGCCAGCGCGGGGGCCCAAGAGACCCAGTACTTC. Its translation: CASAGAQETQYF.

This clonotype has only a few counts. The J gene is TRBJ1-5, the V gene TRBV6-1; 7 bases match TRBD1. The CDR3 runs to 16 residues. Germline V CDR1 and CDR2: MNHNS, SASEGT. Losses at the gene ends were 6 bases for V and 2 bases for J; bases not matched to a gene: 10. In nucleotides, the CDR3 is TGTGCCAGCAGCATAACAGGGGCTTTGGGCAATCAGCCCCAGCATTTT. Encoded protein: CASSITGALGNQPQHF.

V and J are TRBV5-4 and TRBJ1-1; the D gene is possibly TRBD1 (5 bases). The CDR3 extends over 19 amino acids. With 4 bases removed from V and 1 base from J, the gap between germline ends came to 26 bases. Germline CDR1 and CDR2: SGHNT and YYREEE (reference sequence). CDR3 sequence reads: CASSPRGGSSLGGNTEAFF. CDR3 nucleotides: TGTGCCAGCAGCCCTAGGGGCGGCTCCAGTTTGGGCGGGAACACTGAAGCTTTCTTT.

The rearrangement uses TRBV11-2 and TRBJ2-7; D call uncertain. This CDR3 region has 14 residues. Germline-derived CDR1 and CDR2 are SGHAT and FQNNGV. The germline V and J ends were trimmed by 1 base and 0 bases, with 7 bases remaining between them. For the CDR3, the DNA is TGTGCCAGCAGCTTAGTGGTCAGCTCCTACGAGCAGTACTTC. This sequence encodes CASSLVVSSYEQYF.

This clonotype appeared a few times. The chain is built from TRBV20-1 and TRBJ1-2; D not certain. V dropped 6 bases and J dropped 4 bases, with 12 bases sitting between them. This CDR3 is built from 12 residues. The germline V gene has CDR1 DFQATT and CDR2 SNEGSKA (reference sequence). CDR3 bases: TGCAGTGCCCCCGAAGGAAGCTATGGCTACACCTTC. This codes for CSAPEGSYGYTF.

The chain carries TRBV27 and TRBJ2-2, with 10 bases matching TRBD2. J was trimmed by 7 bases and V by 7 bases; bases with no gene match: 6. CDR3 length: 14 amino acids. Germline V lookup: CDR1 MNHEY, CDR2 SMNVEV (reference sequence). The CDR3 loop reads CASKAGGRIGELFF. CDR3 in DNA: TGTGCCAGCAAAGCGGGGGGGCGTATCGGGGAGCTGTTTTTT.

This clonotype was counted a few times. V usage is TRBV20-1 and J usage is TRBJ1-5; no definite D call. The CDR3 contains 13 residues. Per the germline V gene, CDR1 is DFQATT and CDR2 is SNEGSKA (reference sequence). In nucleotides, the CDR3 is TGCAGCGGGCAGGAGGGTAGCAATCAGCCCCAGCATTTT. Protein sequence: CSGQEGSNQPQHF.

The table lists this clonotype with a few counts. The J gene is TRBJ1-2, the V gene TRBV7-2; D gene unclear. Germline CDR1 reads SGHTA; CDR2 reads FQGNSA. The CDR3 sequence is 15 residues long. Between the trimmed V and J ends, which lost 2 bases and 10 bases, there was a span of 20 bases. The CDR3 region is CASSLIGQVLNDYTF. The CDR3 coding sequence is TGTGCCAGCAGCTTAATCGGGCAGGTGTTGAATGACTACACCTTC.

This chain joins TRBV6-1 and TRBJ2-7, with D hard to call. V gave up 6 bases and J gave up 3 bases, with 6 bases separating them. CDR1 and CDR2 from the germline V gene are MNHNS and SASEGT. This CDR3 spans 11 amino acids. CDR3 sequence (DNA): TGTGCCAGCAGGAACATCTACGAGCAGTACTTC. This translates into CASRNIYEQYF.

This clonotype is large. The V gene is TRBV7-9, the J gene TRBJ2-1; no reliable D call. The germline V and J ends were trimmed by 3 bases and 6 bases, with 12 bases remaining between them. This CDR3 is 14 amino acids long. Germline V gene sequence: CDR1 SEHNR, CDR2 FQNEAQ (reference sequence). The CDR3 nucleotides read TGTGCCAGCAGCTTCCCACCCGGTATCAATGAGCAGTTCTTC. Translated, it gives CASSFPPGINEQFF.

This chain links TRBV20-1 with TRBJ1-1, with 8 bases that match TRBD1. Germline assignment: CDR1 DFQATT and CDR2 SNEGSKA (reference sequence). The CDR3 has 13 residues. V lost 0 bases and J lost 8; bases outside the gene matches: 5. The CDR3 DNA sequence: TGCAGTGCTAGAGATCGCTGGGACAGGGAAGCTTTCTTT. It yields the protein CSARDRWDREAFF.

The V and J genes are TRBV15 and TRBJ1-1; D is ambiguous. The ends were cut back, 0 bases at V and 7 bases at J, with 6 bases in the middle. The CDR3 sequence is 12 residues long. Germline CDR1 and CDR2: LNHNV and YYDKDF (reference sequence). The DNA of the CDR3 is TGTGCCACCAGCAGAGATGAGGTTGAAGCTTTCTTT. Its translation: CATSRDEVEAFF. The full variable domain, rest sourced from reference TRBV15 and TRBJ1-1, is DAMVIQNPRYQVTQFGKPVTLSCSQTLNHNVMYWYQQKSSQAPKLLFHYYDKDFNNEADTPDNFQSRRPNTSFCFLDIRSPGLGDTAMYLCATSRDEVEAFFGQGTRLTVV.

In its sample, this clonotype was seen a few times. The genes are TRBV20-1 and TRBJ2-3; D tentatively fits TRBD1 or TRBD2 (6 bases each). V was cut by 3 bases and J by 2 bases, with 12 bases left in between. CDR3 length: 14 residues. Germline V gene sequence: CDR1 DFQATT, CDR2 SNEGSKA (reference sequence). As DNA, the CDR3 is TGCAGTGCTAGGGGGGGCGGGGACACAGATACGCAGTATTTT. It codes for CSARGGGDTDTQYF.